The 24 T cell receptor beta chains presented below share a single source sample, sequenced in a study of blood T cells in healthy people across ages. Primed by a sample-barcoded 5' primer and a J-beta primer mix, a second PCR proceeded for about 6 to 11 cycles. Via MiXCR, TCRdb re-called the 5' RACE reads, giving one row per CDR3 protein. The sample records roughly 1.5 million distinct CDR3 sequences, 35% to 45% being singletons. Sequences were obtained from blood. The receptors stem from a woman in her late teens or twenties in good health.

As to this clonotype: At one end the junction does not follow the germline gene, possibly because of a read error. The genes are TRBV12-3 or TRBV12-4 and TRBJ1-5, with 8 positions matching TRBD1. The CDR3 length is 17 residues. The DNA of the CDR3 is TGTGCCAGCAGTATATCAGGGGGCCCCTATAGCAATCAGCCCCGGCATTTT. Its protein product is CASSISGGPYSNQPRHF.

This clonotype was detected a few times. This CDR3 reads CSARDRGLQPQHF. Here the CDR3 DNA reads TGCAGTGCTAGGGACAGGGGGCTTCAGCCCCAGCATTTT. The chain couples TRBV20-1 to TRBJ1-5; TRBD1 matches at 11 bases. There are 13 residues in the CDR3. The V segment lost 3 bases and the J segment 6 bases; nucleotides outside the gene matches: 1. The germline V gene encodes CDR1 DFQATT and CDR2 SNEGSKA (reference sequence).

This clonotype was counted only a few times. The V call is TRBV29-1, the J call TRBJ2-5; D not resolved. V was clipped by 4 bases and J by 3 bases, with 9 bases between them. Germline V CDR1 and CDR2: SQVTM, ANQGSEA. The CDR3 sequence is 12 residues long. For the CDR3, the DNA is TGCAGCGTTGCTCTCCCGGAAGAGACCCAGTACTTC. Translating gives CSVALPEETQYF.

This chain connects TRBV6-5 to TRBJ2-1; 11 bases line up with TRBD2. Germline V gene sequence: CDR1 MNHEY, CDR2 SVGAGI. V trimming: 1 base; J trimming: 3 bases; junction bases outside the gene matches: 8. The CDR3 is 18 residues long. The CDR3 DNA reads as TGTGCCAGCAGTTACTGGGCTAGCGGGGGGCTTCGCTACAATGAGCAGTTCTTC. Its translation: CASSYWASGGLRYNEQFF.

The CDR3 loop is CASSQDEAGHNYGYTF. In nucleotides, the CDR3 is TGCGCCAGCAGCCAAGATGAGGCGGGGCACAACTATGGCTACACCTTC. The rearrangement joins TRBV4-1 to TRBJ1-2; maybe TRBD1 (5 bases). CDR3 size: 16 residues. Germline CDR1 MGHRA, CDR2 YSYEKL. The V end lost 0 bases, the J end lost 2 bases, and 13 bases lay between the germline ends.

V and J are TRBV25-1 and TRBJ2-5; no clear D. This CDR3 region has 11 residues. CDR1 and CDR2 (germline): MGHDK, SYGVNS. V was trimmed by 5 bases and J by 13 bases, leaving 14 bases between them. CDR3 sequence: CASSLGPVGYF. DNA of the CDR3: TGTGCCAGCAGTCTTGGACCCGTAGGGTACTTC.

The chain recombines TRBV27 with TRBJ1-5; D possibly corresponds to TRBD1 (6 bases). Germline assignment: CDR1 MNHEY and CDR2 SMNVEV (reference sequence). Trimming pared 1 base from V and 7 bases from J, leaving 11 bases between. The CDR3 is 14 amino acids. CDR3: CASSLWERGQPQHF. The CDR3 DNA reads TGTGCCAGCAGTTTATGGGAGAGGGGGCAGCCCCAGCATTTT.

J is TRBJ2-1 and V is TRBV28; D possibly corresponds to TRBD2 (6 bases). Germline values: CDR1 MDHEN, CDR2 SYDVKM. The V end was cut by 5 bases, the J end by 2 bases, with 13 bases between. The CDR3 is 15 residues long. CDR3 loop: CASSPSLAAYNEQFF. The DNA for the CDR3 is TGTGCCAGCAGTCCCTCCTTAGCGGCCTACAATGAGCAGTTCTTC.

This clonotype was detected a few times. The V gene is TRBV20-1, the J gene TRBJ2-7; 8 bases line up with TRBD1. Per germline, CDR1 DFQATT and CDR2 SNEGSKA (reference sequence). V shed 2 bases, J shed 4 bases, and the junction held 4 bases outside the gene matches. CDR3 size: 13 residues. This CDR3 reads CSARRQGSYEQYF. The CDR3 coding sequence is TGCAGTGCTAGACGACAGGGGAGTTACGAGCAGTACTTC.

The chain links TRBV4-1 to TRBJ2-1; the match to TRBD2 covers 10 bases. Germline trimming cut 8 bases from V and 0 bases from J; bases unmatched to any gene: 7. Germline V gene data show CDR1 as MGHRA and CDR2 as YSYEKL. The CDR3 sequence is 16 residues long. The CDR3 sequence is CASGRTSGSSYNEQFF. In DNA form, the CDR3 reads TGCGCCAGCGGGCGGACTAGCGGAAGCTCCTACAATGAGCAGTTCTTC.

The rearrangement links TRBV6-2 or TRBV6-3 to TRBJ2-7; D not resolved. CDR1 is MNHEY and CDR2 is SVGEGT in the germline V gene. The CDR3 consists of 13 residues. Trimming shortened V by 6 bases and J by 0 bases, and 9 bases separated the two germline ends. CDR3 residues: CASSYGYSYEQYF. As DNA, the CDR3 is TGTGCCAGCAGCTACGGGTACTCCTACGAGCAGTACTTC.

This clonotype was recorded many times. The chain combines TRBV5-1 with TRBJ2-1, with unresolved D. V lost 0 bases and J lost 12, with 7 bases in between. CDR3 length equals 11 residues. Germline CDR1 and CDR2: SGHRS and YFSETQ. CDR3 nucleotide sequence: TGCGCCAGCAGCTTGGCACGGTTGCAGTTCTTC. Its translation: CASSLARLQFF.

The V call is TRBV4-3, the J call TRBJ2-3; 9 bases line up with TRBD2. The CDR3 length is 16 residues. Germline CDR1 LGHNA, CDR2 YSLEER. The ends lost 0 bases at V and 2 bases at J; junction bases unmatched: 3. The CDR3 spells CASSQETSGYTDTQYF. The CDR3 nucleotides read TGCGCCAGCAGCCAAGAGACTAGCGGATACACAGATACGCAGTATTTT.

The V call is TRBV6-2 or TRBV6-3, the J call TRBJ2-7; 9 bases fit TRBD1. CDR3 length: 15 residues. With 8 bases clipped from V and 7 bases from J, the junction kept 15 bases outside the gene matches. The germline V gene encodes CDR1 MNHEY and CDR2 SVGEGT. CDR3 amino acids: CASLFRDRAYNEQYF. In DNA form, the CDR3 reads TGTGCCAGCCTGTTTAGGGACAGGGCCTACAATGAGCAGTACTTC.

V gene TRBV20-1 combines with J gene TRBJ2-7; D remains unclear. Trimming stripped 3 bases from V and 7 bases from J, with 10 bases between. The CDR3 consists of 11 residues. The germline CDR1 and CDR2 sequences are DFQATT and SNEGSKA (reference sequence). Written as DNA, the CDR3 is TGCAGTGCTAGGTTGTTTAATGAGCAGTACTTC. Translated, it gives CSARLFNEQYF.

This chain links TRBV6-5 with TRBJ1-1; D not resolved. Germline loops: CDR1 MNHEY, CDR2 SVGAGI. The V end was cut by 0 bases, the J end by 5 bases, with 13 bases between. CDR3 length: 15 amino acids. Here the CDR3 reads CASSYSMGGGTEAFF. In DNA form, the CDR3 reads TGTGCCAGCAGTTACTCCATGGGCGGCGGAACTGAAGCTTTCTTT.

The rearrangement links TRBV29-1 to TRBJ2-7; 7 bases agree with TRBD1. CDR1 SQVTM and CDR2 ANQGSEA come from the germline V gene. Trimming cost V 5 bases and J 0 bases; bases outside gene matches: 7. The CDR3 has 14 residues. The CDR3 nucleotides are TGCAGCGTTCATCTCGGGACAGCCTCCTACGAGCAGTACTTC. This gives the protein CSVHLGTASYEQYF.

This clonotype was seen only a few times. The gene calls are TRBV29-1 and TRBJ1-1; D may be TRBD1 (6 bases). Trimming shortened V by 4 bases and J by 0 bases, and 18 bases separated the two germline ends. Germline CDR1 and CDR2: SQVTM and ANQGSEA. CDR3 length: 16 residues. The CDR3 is CSVAFYGGLMNTEAFF. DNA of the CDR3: TGCAGCGTTGCATTCTACGGGGGGCTCATGAACACTGAAGCTTTCTTT.

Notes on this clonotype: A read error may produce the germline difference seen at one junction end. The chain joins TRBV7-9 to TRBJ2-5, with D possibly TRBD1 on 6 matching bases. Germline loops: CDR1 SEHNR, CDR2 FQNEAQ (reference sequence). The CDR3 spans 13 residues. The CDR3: CASRKGQPETQYF. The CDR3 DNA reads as TGTGCTAGCAGGAAGGGACAACCAGAGACCCAGTACTTC.

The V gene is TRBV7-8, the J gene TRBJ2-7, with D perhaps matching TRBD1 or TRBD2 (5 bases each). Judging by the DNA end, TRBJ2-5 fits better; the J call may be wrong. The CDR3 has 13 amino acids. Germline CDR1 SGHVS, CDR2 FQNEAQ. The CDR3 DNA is TGTGCCAGCAGCGTAGTGAGGGACGGGACCCAGTACTTC. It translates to CASSVVRDGTQYF.

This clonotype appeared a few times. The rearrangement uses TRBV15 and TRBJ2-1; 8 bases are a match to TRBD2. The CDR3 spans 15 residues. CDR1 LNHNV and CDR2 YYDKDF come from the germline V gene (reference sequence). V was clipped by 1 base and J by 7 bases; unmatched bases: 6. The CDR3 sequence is CATSRGREGRNEQFF. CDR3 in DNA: TGTGCCACCAGCAGAGGACGGGAGGGCCGGAATGAGCAGTTCTTC.

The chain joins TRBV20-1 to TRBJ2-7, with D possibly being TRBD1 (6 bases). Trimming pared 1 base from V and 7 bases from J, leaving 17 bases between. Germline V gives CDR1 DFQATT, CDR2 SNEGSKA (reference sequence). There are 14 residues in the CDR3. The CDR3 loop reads CSARVRTVYNEQYF. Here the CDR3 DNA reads TGCAGTGCTAGAGTCCGGACAGTCTACAATGAGCAGTACTTC.

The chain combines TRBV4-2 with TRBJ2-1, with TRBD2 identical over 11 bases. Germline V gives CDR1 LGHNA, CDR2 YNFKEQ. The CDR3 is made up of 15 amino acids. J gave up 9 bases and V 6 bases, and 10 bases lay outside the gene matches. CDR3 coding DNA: TGTGCCAGCAGGGACGGGGTAGCGGGAGGGTGTGAGCAGTTCTTC. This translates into CASRDGVAGGCEQFF.

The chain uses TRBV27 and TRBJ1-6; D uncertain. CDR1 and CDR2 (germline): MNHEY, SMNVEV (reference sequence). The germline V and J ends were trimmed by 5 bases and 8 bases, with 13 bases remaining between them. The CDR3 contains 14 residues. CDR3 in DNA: TGTGCCAGCAGTCTTCAGAGTATGGATTCACCCCTCCACTTT. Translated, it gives CASSLQSMDSPLHF.